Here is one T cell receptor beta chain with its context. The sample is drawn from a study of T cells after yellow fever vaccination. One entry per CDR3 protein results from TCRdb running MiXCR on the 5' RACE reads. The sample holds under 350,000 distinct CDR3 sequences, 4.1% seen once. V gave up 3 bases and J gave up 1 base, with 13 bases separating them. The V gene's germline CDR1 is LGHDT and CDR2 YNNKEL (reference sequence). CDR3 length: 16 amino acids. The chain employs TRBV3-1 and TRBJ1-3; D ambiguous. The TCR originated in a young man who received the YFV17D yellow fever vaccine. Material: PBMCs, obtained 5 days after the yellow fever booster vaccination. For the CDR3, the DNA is TGTGCCAGCAGCCACGTTAAGCTGGGTTCTGGAAACACCATATATTTT. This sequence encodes CASSHVKLGSGNTIYF.